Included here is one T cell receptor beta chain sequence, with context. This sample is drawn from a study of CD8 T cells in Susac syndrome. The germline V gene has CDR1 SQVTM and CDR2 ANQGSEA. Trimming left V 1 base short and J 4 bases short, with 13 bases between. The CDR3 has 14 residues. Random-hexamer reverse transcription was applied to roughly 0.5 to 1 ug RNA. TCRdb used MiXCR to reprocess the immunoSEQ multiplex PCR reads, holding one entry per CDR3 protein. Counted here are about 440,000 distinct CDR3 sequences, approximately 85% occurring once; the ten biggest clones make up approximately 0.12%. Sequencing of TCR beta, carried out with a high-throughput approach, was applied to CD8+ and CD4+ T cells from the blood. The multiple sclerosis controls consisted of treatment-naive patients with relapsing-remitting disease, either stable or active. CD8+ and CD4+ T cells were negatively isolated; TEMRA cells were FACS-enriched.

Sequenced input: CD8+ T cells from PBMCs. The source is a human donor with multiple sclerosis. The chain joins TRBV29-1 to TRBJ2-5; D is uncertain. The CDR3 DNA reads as TGCAGCGTTGAAGCACAATTGGCTGGAGAGACCCAGTACTTC. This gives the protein CSVEAQLAGETQYF. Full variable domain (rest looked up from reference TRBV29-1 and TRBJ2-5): SAVISQKPSRDICQRGTSLTIQCQVDSQVTMMFWYRQQPGQSLTLIATANQGSEATYESGFVIDKFPISRPNLTFSTLTVSNMSPEDSSIYLCSVEAQLAGETQYFGPGTRLLVL.